This passage covers 26 T cell receptor beta chains from one sample sequenced in a study of blood T cell repertoires in COVID-19. Using immunoSEQ multiplex PCR, the repertoire was profiled, and TCRdb retains in-frame clones only, with some absent. Of over 110,000 clones listed, 80% to 85% are singletons. Sequences were obtained from PBMCs or T cells enriched from blood (not recorded which). These receptors came from a man aged 40-55 years with acute COVID-19.

V gene TRBV6-6 combines with J gene TRBJ1-6, with TRBD1 matching 7 bases. Germline V gene data show CDR1 as MNHNY and CDR2 as SVGAGI (reference sequence). The CDR3 consists of 14 residues. The V and J ends lost 9 bases and 5 bases, in that order; junction bases with no gene match: 7. In nucleotides, the CDR3 is TGTGCCAGTCGATCCGGGACAGATAATTCACCCCTCCACTTT. Residues: CASRSGTDNSPLHF.

The J gene is TRBJ2-2, the V gene TRBV11-2; maybe TRBD2 (6 bases). V gave up 1 base and J gave up 6 bases, with 12 bases separating them. The length of the CDR3 is 15 residues. Germline V gene lookup returns CDR1 SGHAT and CDR2 FQNNGV. CDR3 DNA sequence: TGTGCCAGCAGCTTAGTGTGGAGGGGATCCGGGGAGCTGTTTTTT. It yields the protein CASSLVWRGSGELFF.

This clone was recorded once. The CDR3 DNA reads TGCAGTGCTACAGGCGGGGATACGCAGTATTTT. Translation gives CSATGGDTQYF. This chain uses TRBV20-1 with TRBJ2-3; D perhaps matches TRBD2 (5 bases). The germline V gene has CDR1 DFQATT and CDR2 SNEGSKA (reference sequence). CDR3 length: 11 amino acids. The V and J ends lost 4 bases and 6 bases respectively, with 8 bases between them.

This chain joins TRBV5-6 and TRBJ2-1; 8 bases fit TRBD1. Germline values: CDR1 SGHDT, CDR2 YYEEEE. The CDR3 covers 14 residues. The junction had 8 bases not matched to a gene; V was cut back by 4 bases and J by 8 bases. CDR3 coding DNA: TGTGCCAGCAGCCCCCCGGACAGGGACGATGAGCAGTTCTTC. This sequence encodes CASSPPDRDDEQFF.

V gene TRBV2 combines with J gene TRBJ1-2, with D possibly being TRBD1 (5 bases). Trimming took off 2 bases at V and 7 bases at J, with 8 bases between the two ends. CDR1 and CDR2 (germline): SNHLY, FYNNEI. CDR3 size: 12 residues. In nucleotides, the CDR3 is TGTGCCAGCAGTGAACAGGGAGGTGGCTACACCTTC. It yields the protein CASSEQGGGYTF.

The chain combines TRBV5-4 with TRBJ2-3, with D maybe TRBD1 (5 bases). The CDR3 totals 16 residues. V was trimmed by 1 base and J by 0 bases, leaving 12 bases between them. Germline loops: CDR1 SGHNT, CDR2 YYREEE (reference sequence). This CDR3 reads CASSLLVTASTDTQYF. DNA of the CDR3: TGTGCCAGCAGCTTGTTAGTGACAGCTAGCACAGATACGCAGTATTTT.

This chain uses TRBV6-5 with TRBJ2-2; TRBD1 matches at 7 bases. The CDR3 runs 16 residues. Germline V gene data show CDR1 as MNHEY and CDR2 as SVGAGI. J was trimmed by 5 bases and V by 2 bases; bases with no gene match: 8. The DNA of the CDR3 is TGTGCCAGCAGTTACCTCGTCGCACAGGGGACCGGGGAGCTGTTTTTT. This codes for CASSYLVAQGTGELFF.

The chain links TRBV28 to TRBJ1-4; D is unclear. This CDR3 comprises 16 residues. V lost 5 bases and J 0 bases, leaving 13 bases between the germline ends. CDR1 and CDR2 (germline): MDHEN, SYDVKM. CDR3 DNA: TGTGCCAGCAGTACAGCTGTCCGTGCAACTAATGAAAAACTGTTTTTT. It yields the protein CASSTAVRATNEKLFF.

With regard to this clone: Other nucleotide sequences from this sample produce the same CDR3. The rearrangement uses TRBV7-2 and TRBJ2-7; 9 bases align to TRBD1. The CDR3 has 16 residues. J was trimmed by 3 bases and V by 2 bases; bases with no gene match: 8. CDR1 is SGHTA, CDR2 FQGNSA, per germline. This CDR3 reads CASSLTGTGWYYEQYF. In DNA, the CDR3 is TGTGCCAGCAGCTTAACCGGGACAGGGTGGTACTACGAGCAGTACTTC.

The chain is built from TRBV13 and TRBJ1-5, with unresolved D. Germline CDR1 is PRHDT and CDR2 is FYEKMQ (reference sequence). The length of the CDR3 is 15 residues. The V end lost 0 bases, the J end lost 1 base, and 7 bases lay between the germline ends. Here the CDR3 reads CASSLGQLSNQPQHF. Here the CDR3 DNA reads TGTGCCAGCAGCTTAGGACAGCTAAGCAATCAGCCCCAGCATTTT. The full variable domain, in which reference TRBV13 and TRBJ1-5 provide the parts outside the CDR3, is AAGVIQSPRHLIKEKRETATLKCYPIPRHDTVYWYQQGPGQDPQFLISFYEKMQSDKGSIPDRFSAQQFSDYHSELNMSSLELGDSALYFCASSLGQLSNQPQHFGDGTRLSIL.

This chain uses TRBV19 with TRBJ2-4; tentative D call: TRBD1 (7 bases). Trimming left V 5 bases short and J 0 bases short, with 14 bases between. From germline, CDR1 is LNHDA and CDR2 SQIVND (reference sequence). The CDR3 totals 16 residues. The CDR3 loop reads CASSAGQLLAKNIQYF. The DNA of the CDR3 is TGTGCCAGTAGTGCGGGACAGCTTCTAGCCAAAAACATTCAGTACTTC.

The gene calls are TRBV28 and TRBJ1-1, with a weak D call TRBD1 (5 bases). The V and J ends lost 5 bases and 0 bases respectively, with 16 bases between them. Germline V gene data show CDR1 as MDHEN and CDR2 as SYDVKM. The CDR3 contains 16 residues. This CDR3 reads CASSLLGEGLNTEAFF. DNA for the CDR3: TGTGCCAGCAGTCTCCTGGGGGAGGGCTTGAACACTGAAGCTTTCTTT.

The rearrangement links TRBV27 to TRBJ1-6; the D is unclear. In germline, CDR1 is MNHEY, CDR2 SMNVEV (reference sequence). The V end lost 4 bases, the J end lost 7 bases, and 14 bases lay between the germline ends. The CDR3 consists of 15 residues. The CDR3 protein is CASSSSFTENSPLHF. The CDR3 bases are TGTGCCAGCAGTTCGAGTTTCACAGAGAATTCACCCCTCCACTTT.

The chain has TRBV19 and TRBJ1-1; 10 nucleotides align to TRBD1. This CDR3 comprises 17 residues. Germline CDR1 and CDR2: LNHDA and SQIVND (reference sequence). V lost 7 bases to trimming and J lost 1 base; unmatched junction nucleotides: 12. CDR3 sequence reads: CASTLQGTGVGNTEAFF. CDR3 coding DNA: TGTGCCAGTACCCTGCAAGGGACAGGGGTCGGGAACACTGAAGCTTTCTTT.

This chain links TRBV5-6 with TRBJ2-5; TRBD2 might be the D (6 bases). Trimming removed 0 bases at V and 4 bases at J, with 13 bases between. Looked up from germline, CDR1 is SGHDT and CDR2 is YYEEEE. This CDR3 has 15 amino acids. CDR3 sequence: CASSLVGGMRETQYF. The DNA of the CDR3 is TGTGCCAGCAGCTTGGTAGGCGGGATGAGAGAGACCCAGTACTTC.

The genes are TRBV7-2 and TRBJ1-2; 8 nucleotides align to TRBD1. CDR1 is SGHTA and CDR2 is FQGNSA in the germline V gene. CDR3 length equals 15 residues. V gave up 5 bases and J gave up 4 bases; unmatched junction bases: 9. CDR3 loop: CASSTDRAVVYGYTF. The CDR3 DNA is TGTGCCAGCAGCACGGACAGGGCCGTCGTCTATGGCTACACCTTC.

Details on this clone: A read error may account for a junction end that differs from germline. This sequence joins TRBV27 and TRBJ2-7; no definite D call. The CDR3 is 15 residues long. Germline values: CDR1 MNHEY, CDR2 SMNVEV (reference sequence). The CDR3 DNA reads TGTGCCAGCAGTCCCTTCCGCGGAGAGCTCTACGGGCAGTACTTC. It specifies CASSPFRGELYGQYF.

V usage is TRBV19 and J usage is TRBJ1-1; D is unclear. Germline-derived CDR1 and CDR2 are LNHDA and SQIVND (reference sequence). The CDR3 spans 18 residues. V was clipped by 6 bases and J by 6 bases, with 29 bases between them. CDR3 residues: CASRHGYDGPGGSAEAFF. In nucleotides, the CDR3 is TGTGCCAGTAGACACGGCTATGACGGACCGGGAGGTAGCGCTGAAGCTTTCTTT.

This clone has only one observation. J is TRBJ2-7 and V is TRBV10-3; 10 bases fit TRBD2. V was clipped by 7 bases and J by 2 bases; unmatched bases: 8. Per the germline V gene, CDR1 is ENHRY and CDR2 is SYGVKD. The CDR3 covers 15 residues. In DNA form, the CDR3 reads TGTGCCATCACCCCTATTCTAGCGGGGGCCTACGAGCAGTACTTC. Translating it yields CAITPILAGAYEQYF.

The J gene is TRBJ2-2, the V gene TRBV29-1, with 15 bases matching TRBD2. The CDR3 runs to 15 residues. With 4 bases clipped from V and 4 bases from J, the junction kept 1 base outside the gene matches. Germline CDR1 SQVTM, CDR2 ANQGSEA. The CDR3 region has the DNA TGCAGCGTTGGGACTAGCGGGGGGGTCACCGGGGAGCTGTTTTTT. Its protein is CSVGTSGGVTGELFF.

This chain uses TRBV30 with TRBJ1-4, with D perhaps matching TRBD1 (6 bases). The germline V and J ends were trimmed by 4 bases and 6 bases, with 12 bases remaining between them. Germline-derived CDR1 and CDR2 are GTSNPN and SVGIG (reference sequence). The CDR3 is 13 amino acids. The CDR3 DNA follows: TGTGCCTGGAAGGGGGACCAGGATGAAAAACTGTTTTTT. As protein: CAWKGDQDEKLFF.

The rearrangement joins TRBV19 to TRBJ1-2, with TRBD1 matching 8 bases. Germline values: CDR1 LNHDA, CDR2 SQIVND (reference sequence). The length of the CDR3 is 14 residues. V lost 9 bases and J lost 4; bases outside the gene matches: 10. CDR3 coding DNA: TGTGCCAGCCGTAAGGACAGGGAGGTCTATGGCTACACCTTC. This gives the protein CASRKDREVYGYTF.

V usage is TRBV5-3 and J usage is TRBJ1-5; D is ambiguous. TRBV5-3 is identified as an open reading frame with a role that is uncertain. Trimming cost V 2 bases and J 5 bases, with 20 bases left between them. The CDR3 has 17 residues. The CDR3: CARSFFEGDGFDQPQHF. The CDR3 region has the DNA TGTGCCAGAAGCTTTTTTGAGGGAGACGGTTTCGATCAGCCCCAGCATTTT.

The chain couples TRBV6-6 to TRBJ1-1; 7 bases align to TRBD1. Per germline, CDR1 MNHNY and CDR2 SVGAGI (reference sequence). The CDR3 consists of 13 residues. After removal of 6 bases from V and 3 bases from J, the junction contained 4 bases not matched to a gene. CDR3 amino acids: CASRGQEHTEAFF. Here the CDR3 DNA reads TGTGCCAGCAGAGGACAGGAGCACACTGAAGCTTTCTTT.

The J gene is TRBJ2-5, the V gene TRBV24-1, with D possibly being TRBD1 (5 bases). V lost 5 bases and J lost 4, with 13 bases in between. The germline V gene has CDR1 KGHDR and CDR2 SFDVKD. The CDR3 contains 14 residues. This CDR3 reads CATSAVTGSETQYF. In nucleotides, the CDR3 is TGTGCCACCAGTGCCGTAACAGGTTCAGAGACCCAGTACTTC.

This chain uses TRBV11-2 with TRBJ2-5; D perhaps matches TRBD2 (7 bases). V lost 5 bases and J lost 0, with 16 bases in between. CDR1 and CDR2 (germline): SGHAT, FQNNGV. The length of the CDR3 is 16 residues. In DNA form, the CDR3 reads TGTGCCAGCAGCCCCCGGGGGGCGGGTAACCAAGAGACCCAGTACTTC. Amino acids: CASSPRGAGNQETQYF. Supplemented by reference TRBV11-2 and TRBJ2-5, the full variable domain reads EAGVAQSPRYKIIEKRQSVAFWCNPISGHATLYWYQQILGQGPKLLIQFQNNGVVDDSQLPKDRFSAERLKGVDSTLKIQPAKLEDSAVYLCASSPRGAGNQETQYFGPGTRLLVL.